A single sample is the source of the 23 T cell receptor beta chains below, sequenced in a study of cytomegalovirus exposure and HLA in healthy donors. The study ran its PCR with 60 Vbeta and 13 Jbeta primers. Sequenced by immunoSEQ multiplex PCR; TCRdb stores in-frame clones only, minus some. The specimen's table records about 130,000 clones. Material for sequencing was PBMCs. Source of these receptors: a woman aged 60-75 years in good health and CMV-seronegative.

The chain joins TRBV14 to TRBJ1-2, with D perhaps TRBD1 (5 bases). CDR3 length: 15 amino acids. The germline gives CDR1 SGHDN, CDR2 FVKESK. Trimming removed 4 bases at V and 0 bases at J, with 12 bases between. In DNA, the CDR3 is TGTGCCAGCAGCCCTTACAGGCTCACTAACTATGGCTACACCTTC. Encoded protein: CASSPYRLTNYGYTF.

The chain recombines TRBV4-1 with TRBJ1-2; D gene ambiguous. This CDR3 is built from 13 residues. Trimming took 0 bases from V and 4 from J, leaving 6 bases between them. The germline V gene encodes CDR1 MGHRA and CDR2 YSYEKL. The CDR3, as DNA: TGCGCCAGCAGCCAAGAGTCCAGCTATGGCTACACCTTC. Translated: CASSQESSYGYTF.

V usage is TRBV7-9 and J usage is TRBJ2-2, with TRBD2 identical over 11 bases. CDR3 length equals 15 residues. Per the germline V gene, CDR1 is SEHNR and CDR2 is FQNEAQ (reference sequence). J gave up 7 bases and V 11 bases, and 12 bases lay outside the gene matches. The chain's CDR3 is CAPGLAGGLGGELFF. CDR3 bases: TGTGCCCCCGGCTTAGCGGGGGGGCTTGGCGGGGAGCTGTTTTTT.

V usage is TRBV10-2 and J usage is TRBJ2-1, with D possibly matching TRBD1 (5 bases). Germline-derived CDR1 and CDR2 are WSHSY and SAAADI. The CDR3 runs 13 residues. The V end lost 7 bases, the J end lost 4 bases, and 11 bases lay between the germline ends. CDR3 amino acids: CASTQELYNEQFF. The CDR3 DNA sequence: TGCGCCAGCACACAGGAATTGTACAATGAGCAGTTCTTC.

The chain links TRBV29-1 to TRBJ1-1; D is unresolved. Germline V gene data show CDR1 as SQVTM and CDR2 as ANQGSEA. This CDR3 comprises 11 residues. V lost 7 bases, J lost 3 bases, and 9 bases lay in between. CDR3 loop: CSALGDTEAFF. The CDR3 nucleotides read TGCAGCGCGCTAGGCGACACTGAAGCTTTCTTT.

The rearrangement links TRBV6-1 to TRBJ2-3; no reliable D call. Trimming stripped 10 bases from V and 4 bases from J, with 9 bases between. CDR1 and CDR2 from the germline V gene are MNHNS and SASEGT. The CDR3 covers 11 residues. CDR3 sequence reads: CAIRLADTQYF. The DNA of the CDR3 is TGTGCCATCCGACTGGCAGATACGCAGTATTTT.

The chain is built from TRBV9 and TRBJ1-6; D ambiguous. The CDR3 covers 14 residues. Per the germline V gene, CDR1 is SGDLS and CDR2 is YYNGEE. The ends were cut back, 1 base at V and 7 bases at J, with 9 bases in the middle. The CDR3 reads CASSVLERNSPLHF. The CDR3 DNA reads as TGTGCCAGCAGCGTATTAGAACGCAATTCACCCCTCCACTTT. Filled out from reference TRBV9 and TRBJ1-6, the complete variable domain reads DSGVTQTPKHLITATGQRVTLRCSPRSGDLSVYWYQQSLDQGLQFLIQYYNGEERAKGNILERFSAQQFPDLHSELNLSSLELGDSALYFCASSVLERNSPLHFGNGTRLTVT.

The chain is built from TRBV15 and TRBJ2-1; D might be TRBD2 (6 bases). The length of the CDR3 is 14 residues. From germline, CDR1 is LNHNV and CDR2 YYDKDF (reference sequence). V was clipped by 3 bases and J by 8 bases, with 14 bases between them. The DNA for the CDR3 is TGTGCCACCAGCAGCGGGACTGAGTGGTATGAGCAGTTCTTC. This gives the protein CATSSGTEWYEQFF.

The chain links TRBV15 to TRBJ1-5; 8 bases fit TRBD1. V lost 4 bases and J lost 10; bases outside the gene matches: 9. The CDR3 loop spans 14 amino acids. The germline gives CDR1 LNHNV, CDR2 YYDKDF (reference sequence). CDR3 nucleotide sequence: TGTGCCACCAGCAAGGGACAGGCCTTGTCACCCCAGCATTTT. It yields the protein CATSKGQALSPQHF.

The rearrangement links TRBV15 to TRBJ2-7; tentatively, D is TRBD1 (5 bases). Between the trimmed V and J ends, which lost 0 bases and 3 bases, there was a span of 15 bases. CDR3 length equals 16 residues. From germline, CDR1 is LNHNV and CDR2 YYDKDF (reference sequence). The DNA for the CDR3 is TGTGCCACCAGCAGAGATCTAGGAGACAGCGACTACGAGCAGTACTTC. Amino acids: CATSRDLGDSDYEQYF.

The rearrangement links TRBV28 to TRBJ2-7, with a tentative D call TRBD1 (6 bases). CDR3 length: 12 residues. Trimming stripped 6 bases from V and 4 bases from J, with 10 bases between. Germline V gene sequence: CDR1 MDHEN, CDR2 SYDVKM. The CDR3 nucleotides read TGTGCCAGCAGAGCCCAGGGGTACGAGCAGTACTTC. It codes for CASRAQGYEQYF.

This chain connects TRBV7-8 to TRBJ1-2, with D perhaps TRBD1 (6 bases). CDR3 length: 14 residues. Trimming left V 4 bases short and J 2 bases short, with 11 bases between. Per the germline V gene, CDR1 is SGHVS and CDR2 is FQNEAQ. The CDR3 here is CASSYGQPNYGYTF. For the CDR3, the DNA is TGTGCCAGCAGCTACGGACAGCCGAACTATGGCTACACCTTC.

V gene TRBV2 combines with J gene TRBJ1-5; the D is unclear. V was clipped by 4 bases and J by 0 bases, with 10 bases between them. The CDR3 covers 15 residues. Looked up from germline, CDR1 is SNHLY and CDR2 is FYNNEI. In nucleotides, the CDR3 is TGTGCCAGCAGTGTGTTGGCGGATAGCAATCAGCCCCAGCATTTT. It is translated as CASSVLADSNQPQHF.

The CDR3 nucleotides are TGTGCCAGCAGCGTTGAAGCGGGGAACTACGAGCAGTACTTC. It is translated as CASSVEAGNYEQYF. V and J are TRBV7-3 and TRBJ2-7; TRBD2 matches 7 bases. Germline V CDR1 and CDR2: SGHTA, FQGTGA. The junction had 7 bases not matched to a gene; V was cut back by 5 bases and J by 3 bases. The CDR3 spans 14 residues.

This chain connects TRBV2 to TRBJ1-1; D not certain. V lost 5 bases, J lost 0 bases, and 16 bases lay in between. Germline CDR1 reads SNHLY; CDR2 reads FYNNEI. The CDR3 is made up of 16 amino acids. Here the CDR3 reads CASSKPYSGLNTEAFF. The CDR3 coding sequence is TGTGCCAGCAGTAAACCCTACAGCGGGCTGAACACTGAAGCTTTCTTT.

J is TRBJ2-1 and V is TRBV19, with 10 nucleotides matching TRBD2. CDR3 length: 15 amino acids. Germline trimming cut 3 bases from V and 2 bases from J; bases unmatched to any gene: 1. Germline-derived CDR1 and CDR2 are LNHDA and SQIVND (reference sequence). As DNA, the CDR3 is TGTGCCAGTAGTATTGGGACTAGCGCCTACAATGAGCAGTTCTTC. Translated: CASSIGTSAYNEQFF. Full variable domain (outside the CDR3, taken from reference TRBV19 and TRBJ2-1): DGGITQSPKYLFRKEGQNVTLSCEQNLNHDAMYWYRQDPGQGLRLIYYSQIVNDFQKGDIAEGYSVSREKKESFPLTVTSAQKNPTAFYLCASSIGTSAYNEQFFGPGTRLTVL.

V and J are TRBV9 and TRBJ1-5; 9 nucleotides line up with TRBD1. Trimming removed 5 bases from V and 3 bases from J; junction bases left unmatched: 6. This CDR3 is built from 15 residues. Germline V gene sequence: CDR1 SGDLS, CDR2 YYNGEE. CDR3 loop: CASRGDRVDNQPQHF. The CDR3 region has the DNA TGTGCCAGCAGGGGGGACAGGGTCGACAATCAGCCCCAGCATTTT.

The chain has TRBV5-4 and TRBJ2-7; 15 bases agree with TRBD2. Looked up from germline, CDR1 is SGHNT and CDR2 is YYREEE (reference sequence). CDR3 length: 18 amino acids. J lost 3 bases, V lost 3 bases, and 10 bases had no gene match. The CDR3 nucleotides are TGTGCCAGCAGCTCCGGGACAGGGGGACTAGCGGGAGGCTACGAGCAGTACTTC. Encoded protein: CASSSGTGGLAGGYEQYF. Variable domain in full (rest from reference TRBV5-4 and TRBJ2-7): ETGVTQSPTHLIKTRGQQVTLRCSSQSGHNTVSWYQQALGQGPQFIFQYYREEENGRGNFPPRFSGLQFPNYSSELNVNALELDDSALYLCASSSGTGGLAGGYEQYFGPGTRLTVT.

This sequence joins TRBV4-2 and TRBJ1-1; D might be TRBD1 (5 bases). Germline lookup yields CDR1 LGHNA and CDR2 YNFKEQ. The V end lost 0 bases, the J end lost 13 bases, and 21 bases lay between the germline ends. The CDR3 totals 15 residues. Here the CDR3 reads CASSQDQGRDSRFFF. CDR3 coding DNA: TGTGCCAGCAGCCAAGATCAGGGTCGGGACTCTCGGTTTTTCTTT.

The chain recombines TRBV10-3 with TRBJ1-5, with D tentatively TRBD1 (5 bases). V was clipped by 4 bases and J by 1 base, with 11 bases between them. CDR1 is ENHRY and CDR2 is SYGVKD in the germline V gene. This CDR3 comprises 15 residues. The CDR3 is CAISATTESNQPQHF. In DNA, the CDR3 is TGTGCCATCAGTGCTACGACAGAGAGCAATCAGCCCCAGCATTTT.

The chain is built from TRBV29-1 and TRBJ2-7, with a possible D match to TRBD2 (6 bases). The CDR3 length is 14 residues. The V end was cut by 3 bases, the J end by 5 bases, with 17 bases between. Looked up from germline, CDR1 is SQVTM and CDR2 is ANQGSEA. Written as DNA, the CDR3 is TGCAGCGTTGAGATGGGGCGGGGCAGGAACGAGCAGTACTTC. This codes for CSVEMGRGRNEQYF.

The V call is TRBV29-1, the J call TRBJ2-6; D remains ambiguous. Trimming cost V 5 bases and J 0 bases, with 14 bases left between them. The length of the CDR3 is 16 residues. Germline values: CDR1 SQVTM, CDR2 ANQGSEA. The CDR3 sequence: CSVFVDIHSGANVLTF. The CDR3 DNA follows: TGCAGCGTTTTCGTCGACATCCACTCTGGGGCCAACGTCCTGACTTTC. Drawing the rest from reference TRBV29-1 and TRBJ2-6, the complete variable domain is SAVISQKPSRDICQRGTSLTIQCQVDSQVTMMFWYRQQPGQSLTLIATANQGSEATYESGFVIDKFPISRPNLTFSTLTVSNMSPEDSSIYLCSVFVDIHSGANVLTFGAGSRLTVL.

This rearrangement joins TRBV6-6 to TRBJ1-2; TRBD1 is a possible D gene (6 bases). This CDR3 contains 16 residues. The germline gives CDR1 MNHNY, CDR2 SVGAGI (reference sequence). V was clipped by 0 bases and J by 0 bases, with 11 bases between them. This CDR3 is CASSYSDSQTNYGYTF. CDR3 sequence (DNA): TGTGCCAGCAGTTACTCGGACAGCCAGACTAACTATGGCTACACCTTC.